A single sample gave rise to the 16 T cell receptor beta chains below, sequenced in a study of patients and donors after allogeneic stem cell transplantation. TCRdb fed the RT-PCR reads into MiXCR, producing one record per CDR3 protein. The sample includes about 230,000 distinct CDR3 sequences, 11% to 15% of them seen just once. Material: blood, either unsorted or a sorted T cell fraction (not recorded which). Receptors originate from a human donor who was either an allogeneic HSCT recipient or a stem cell or donor lymphocyte infusion donor (not recorded which). It is not recorded whose cells these are; they may come from a transplant donor.

This clonotype has only a few counts. The chain links TRBV19 to TRBJ1-5; no firm D call. CDR1 is LNHDA, CDR2 SQIVND, per germline (reference sequence). The V and J ends lost 1 base and 2 bases respectively, with 9 bases between them. CDR3 length: 15 residues. The DNA of the CDR3 is TGTGCCAGTAGTATAGGGGGTACCGGCAATCAGCCCCAGCATTTT. It encodes CASSIGGTGNQPQHF.

The rearrangement joins TRBV4-2 to TRBJ1-2, with 7 bases aligning to TRBD1. Germline values: CDR1 LGHNA, CDR2 YNFKEQ. Trimming removed 4 bases from V and 2 bases from J; junction bases left unmatched: 13. This CDR3 has 17 amino acids. The CDR3 loop is CASSPQGDGAINYGYTF. CDR3 DNA: TGTGCCAGCAGCCCCCAGGGGGACGGGGCAATCAACTATGGCTACACCTTC.

This clonotype appeared many times. The chain has TRBV12-3 or TRBV12-4 and TRBJ1-6; TRBD1 might be the D (6 bases). The CDR3 loop spans 14 amino acids. V lost 6 bases and J lost 7, with 13 bases in between. CDR3 loop: CASRRIQGNSPLHF. The CDR3 coding sequence is TGTGCCAGCAGGCGCATACAGGGCAATTCACCCCTCCACTTT.

There are many counts of this clonotype. This chain connects TRBV12-3 or TRBV12-4 to TRBJ1-1; D might be TRBD1 (5 bases). The CDR3 runs 14 residues. Trimming removed 5 bases at V and 2 bases at J, with 12 bases between. As DNA, the CDR3 is TGTGCCAGCAGTAGTAAAGGGGTAAACACTGAAGCTTTCTTT. It encodes CASSSKGVNTEAFF.

The chain combines TRBV10-3 with TRBJ2-5, with TRBD1 matching over 8 bases. Germline lookup yields CDR1 ENHRY and CDR2 SYGVKD. The CDR3 runs to 15 residues. With 5 bases clipped from V and 2 bases from J, the junction kept 7 bases outside the gene matches. The CDR3 coding sequence is TGTGCCATCAGTCGAGTCAGGACAGGGCAAGAGACCCAGTACTTC. This sequence encodes CAISRVRTGQETQYF.

This clonotype was recorded many times. V and J are TRBV5-4 and TRBJ2-2, with a tentative D call TRBD1 (6 bases). The CDR3 length is 14 residues. V was clipped by 4 bases and J by 1 base, with 8 bases between them. Germline V gene sequence: CDR1 SGHNT, CDR2 YYREEE (reference sequence). In DNA, the CDR3 is TGTGCCAGCAGCCCGGGACAGAACACCGGGGAGCTGTTTTTT. As protein: CASSPGQNTGELFF.

This clonotype occurred a few times. The V gene is TRBV6-5, the J gene TRBJ2-5, with D tentatively TRBD1 (6 bases). This CDR3 spans 14 amino acids. Trimming took off 2 bases at V and 5 bases at J, with 12 bases between the two ends. The germline gives CDR1 MNHEY, CDR2 SVGAGI. The DNA for the CDR3 is TGTGCCAGCAGTTACGTTGGTGGGGGCGAGACCCAGTACTTC. It yields the protein CASSYVGGGETQYF.

At least ten counts were recorded for this clonotype. V is TRBV4-2 and J is TRBJ2-7, with TRBD1 matching over 9 bases. V lost 2 bases to trimming and J lost 0 bases; unmatched junction nucleotides: 11. Germline V gives CDR1 LGHNA, CDR2 YNFKEQ. CDR3 length equals 18 residues. The CDR3 DNA follows: TGTGCCAGCAGCCAATCCTCCCCACGGGACAGGGTCTCCTACGAGCAGTACTTC. Residues: CASSQSSPRDRVSYEQYF.

The V call is TRBV11-2, the J call TRBJ2-3, with TRBD2 matching over 14 bases. CDR1 and CDR2 from the germline V gene are SGHAT and FQNNGV. V shed 5 bases and J 6 bases; nucleotides not matched to a gene: 4. This CDR3 is built from 15 residues. CDR3 residues: CASSTTSGGADTQYF. In DNA form, the CDR3 reads TGTGCCAGCAGCACGACTAGCGGGGGGGCCGATACGCAGTATTTT.

This clonotype was seen only a few times. The chain employs TRBV12-3 or TRBV12-4 and TRBJ2-3; 15 positions match TRBD2. CDR3 length: 18 residues. After removal of 6 bases from V and 1 base from J, the junction contained 8 bases not matched to a gene. CDR3 DNA: TGTGCCAGCAGCCGGACTAGCGGGAGGGCTCGGGGCACAGATACGCAGTATTTT. It specifies CASSRTSGRARGTDTQYF.

The rearrangement links TRBV11-2 to TRBJ2-1; TRBD2 agrees at 13 bases. Germline V gives CDR1 SGHAT, CDR2 FQNNGV. V dropped 4 bases and J dropped 7; count of bases not matched to a gene: 7. The CDR3 sequence is 16 residues long. CDR3 nucleotide sequence: TGTGCCAGCAGCTCAACTAGCGGGGGGGCCTGGAATGAGCAGTTCTTC. It specifies CASSSTSGGAWNEQFF.

This clonotype has just a few counts. The V gene is TRBV7-2, the J gene TRBJ1-2; D uncertain. Germline V lookup: CDR1 SGHTA, CDR2 FQGNSA. With 6 bases removed from V and 2 bases from J, the gap between germline ends came to 13 bases. The CDR3 totals 14 residues. For the CDR3, the DNA is TGTGCCAGCAGTTACCCTAGAGAAAACTATGGCTACACCTTC. It is translated as CASSYPRENYGYTF.

The CDR3, as DNA: TGTGCCAGCAGCGTAACTAGCGGGGGGGAACAGTATTTT. The encoded protein is CASSVTSGGEQYF. This chain connects TRBV9 to TRBJ2-3; the match to TRBD2 covers 13 bases. There are 13 residues in the CDR3. CDR1 is SGDLS and CDR2 is YYNGEE in the germline V gene. Trimming took 1 base from V and 12 from J; bases not matched to a gene: 2. Supplemented by reference TRBV9 and TRBJ2-3, the full variable domain reads DSGVTQTPKHLITATGQRVTLRCSPRSGDLSVYWYQQSLDQGLQFLIQYYNGEERAKGNILERFSAQQFPDLHSELNLSSLELGDSALYFCASSVTSGGEQYFGPGTRLTVL.

This clonotype was recorded many times. The chain couples TRBV3-1 to TRBJ2-1, with 10 positions matching TRBD2. V shed 4 bases, J shed 10 bases, and the junction held 7 bases outside the gene matches. The germline CDR1 and CDR2 sequences are LGHDT and YNNKEL (reference sequence). The CDR3 extends over 14 amino acids. The CDR3 nucleotides are TGTGCCAGCAGCCCTCTAGCGGGAGAGGGGGAGCAGTTCTTC. The encoded protein is CASSPLAGEGEQFF.

This clonotype came up once. This chain joins TRBV6-1 and TRBJ2-1, with unresolved D. Germline CDR1 and CDR2: MNHNS and SASEGT. CDR3 length: 15 amino acids. V lost 5 bases to trimming and J lost 5 bases, with 16 bases between them. Here the CDR3 reads CASSTYRSSNNEQFF. The CDR3 nucleotides read TGTGCCAGCAGTACTTACCGGTCCTCGAACAATGAGCAGTTCTTC.

This rearrangement joins TRBV11-2 to TRBJ2-7, with D possibly matching TRBD2 (6 bases). Germline V gives CDR1 SGHAT, CDR2 FQNNGV. CDR3 length: 13 residues. Trimming cost V 2 bases and J 3 bases, with 8 bases left between them. The CDR3 DNA follows: TGTGCCAGCAGCTTACCGGGGGACTACGAGCAGTACTTC. It codes for CASSLPGDYEQYF.